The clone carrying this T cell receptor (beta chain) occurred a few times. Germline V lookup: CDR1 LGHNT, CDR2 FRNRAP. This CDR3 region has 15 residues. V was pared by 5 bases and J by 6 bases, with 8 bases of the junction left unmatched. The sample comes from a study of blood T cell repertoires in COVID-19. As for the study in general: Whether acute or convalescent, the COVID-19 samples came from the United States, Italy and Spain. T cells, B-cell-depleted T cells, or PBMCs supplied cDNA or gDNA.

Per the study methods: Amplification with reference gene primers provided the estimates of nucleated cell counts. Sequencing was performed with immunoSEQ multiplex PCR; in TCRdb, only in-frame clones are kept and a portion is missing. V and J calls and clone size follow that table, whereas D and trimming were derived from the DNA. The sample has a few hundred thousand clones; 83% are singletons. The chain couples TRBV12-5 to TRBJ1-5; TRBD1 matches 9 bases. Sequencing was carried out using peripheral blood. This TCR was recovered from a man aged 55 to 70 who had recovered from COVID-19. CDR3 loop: CASGPWTGVTQPQHF. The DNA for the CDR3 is TGTGCTAGTGGTCCATGGACAGGGGTTACTCAGCCCCAGCATTTT. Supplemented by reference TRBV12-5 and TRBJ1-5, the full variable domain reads DARVTQTPRHKVTEMGQEVTMRCQPILGHNTVFWYRQTMMQGLELLAYFRNRAPLDDSGMPKDRFSAEMPDATLATLKIQPSEPRDSAVYFCASGPWTGVTQPQHFGDGTRLSIL.